The 16 T cell receptor beta chains reported below all come from one sample, sequenced in a study of cytomegalovirus exposure and HLA in healthy donors. This PCR relied on a set of 60 Vbeta primers and 13 Jbeta primers. Data came from immunoSEQ multiplex PCR; TCRdb stores just in-frame clones and leaves some out. The table has some 180,000 clones, 75% to 85% seen once; the top ten hold roughly 1.2%. Sequencing input: PBMCs. The receptors come from a girl aged 2 to 10 in good health and CMV-seropositive.

The genes are TRBV6-1 and TRBJ2-1; 12 nucleotides agree with TRBD2. The V gene end was trimmed by 8 bases and the J gene end by 8 bases; junction bases not matched to a gene: 4. Germline CDR1 is MNHNS and CDR2 is SASEGT. The CDR3 consists of 13 residues. CDR3 nucleotides: TGTGCCAGCCCTAGCGGGGGGGCCTATGAGCAGTTCTTC. Translation: CASPSGGAYEQFF.

The chain joins TRBV9 to TRBJ1-3, with D unresolved. Germline loops: CDR1 SGDLS, CDR2 YYNGEE. The germline V and J ends were trimmed by 0 bases and 4 bases, with 11 bases remaining between them. The CDR3 covers 15 residues. The CDR3 sequence is CASSVDPEAGNTIYF. In nucleotides, the CDR3 is TGTGCCAGCAGCGTAGACCCTGAGGCAGGAAACACCATATATTTT.

This clone was found once. In DNA, the CDR3 is TGTGCCAGCAGTGATATGGGAGGGGGCAATCAGCCCCAGCATTTT. This gives the protein CASSDMGGGNQPQHF. The chain carries TRBV25-1 and TRBJ1-5; D is perhaps TRBD1 (5 bases). The ends were cut back, 3 bases at V and 2 bases at J, with 11 bases in the middle. The germline gives CDR1 MGHDK, CDR2 SYGVNS. This CDR3 comprises 15 residues.

The rearrangement uses TRBV10-3 and TRBJ2-2; 7 bases map to TRBD2. Unmatched junction bases numbered 6, after V lost 1 base and J lost 7 bases. Germline V gene lookup returns CDR1 ENHRY and CDR2 SYGVKD. The CDR3 is 15 residues long. CDR3 region: CAISEFRRERGELFF. The CDR3 nucleotides read TGTGCCATCAGTGAGTTTAGGCGGGAGCGCGGGGAGCTGTTTTTT.

The chain is built from TRBV2 and TRBJ2-2; D perhaps matches TRBD2 (5 bases). Germline V gives CDR1 SNHLY, CDR2 FYNNEI. The CDR3 length is 13 residues. V lost 4 bases and J 7 bases, leaving 10 bases between the germline ends. CDR3 DNA: TGTGCCAGCAGTGGGGCGGGCCACGGGGAGCTGTTTTTT. This encodes CASSGAGHGELFF. The whole variable domain, filled in from reference TRBV2 and TRBJ2-2, reads EPEVTQTPSHQVTQMGQEVILRCVPISNHLYFYWYRQILGQKVEFLVSFYNNEISEKSEIFDDQFSVERPDGSNFTLKIRSTKLEDSAMYFCASSGAGHGELFFGEGSRLTVL.

The V gene is TRBV2, the J gene TRBJ2-4; D is unclear. Germline CDR1 reads SNHLY; CDR2 reads FYNNEI. This CDR3 region has 15 residues. Trimming took 2 bases from V and 0 from J, leaving 8 bases between them. The CDR3 region has the DNA TGTGCCAGCAGTGAACCGTTAGTAGCCAAAAACATTCAGTACTTC. It encodes CASSEPLVAKNIQYF.

This clone was seen more than once but under ten times. This sequence joins TRBV2 and TRBJ1-2, with 11 bases identical to TRBD1. This CDR3 contains 14 residues. Germline-derived CDR1 and CDR2 are SNHLY and FYNNEI. V shed 8 bases, J shed 2 bases, and the junction held 4 bases outside the gene matches. The chain's CDR3 is CASRTGGANYGYTF. DNA of the CDR3: TGTGCCAGCCGGACAGGGGGCGCGAACTATGGCTACACCTTC. Full variable domain (remainder filled in from reference TRBV2 and TRBJ1-2): EPEVTQTPSHQVTQMGQEVILRCVPISNHLYFYWYRQILGQKVEFLVSFYNNEISEKSEIFDDQFSVERPDGSNFTLKIRSTKLEDSAMYFCASRTGGANYGYTFGSGTRLTVV.

V is TRBV30 and J is TRBJ1-2, with D possibly matching TRBD1 (5 bases). The CDR3 totals 12 residues. Germline CDR1 GTSNPN, CDR2 SVGIG (reference sequence). The V end lost 6 bases, the J end lost 3 bases, and 11 bases lay between the germline ends. DNA for the CDR3: TGTGCCTGTTCTCCAGGGTACTATGGCTACACCTTC. Residues: CACSPGYYGYTF.

The rearrangement joins TRBV2 to TRBJ2-1; unclear D gene. From germline, CDR1 is SNHLY and CDR2 FYNNEI. V was shortened by 5 bases and J by 12 bases, with 23 bases between the two germline ends. The length of the CDR3 is 15 residues. The CDR3 DNA follows: TGTGCCAGCAGTACATCAGAGACCGTACCCCAGCGGCAGTTCTTC. Translation gives CASSTSETVPQRQFF.

The chain joins TRBV18 to TRBJ2-4, with no clear D. Germline V gives CDR1 KGHSH, CDR2 LQKENI. Trimming pared 2 bases from V and 9 bases from J, leaving 11 bases between. The CDR3 is 13 residues long. CDR3 residues: CASSPNVEAIQYF. CDR3 DNA sequence: TGTGCCAGCTCACCAAATGTCGAGGCCATTCAGTACTTC. Together with reference TRBV18 and TRBJ2-4, the CDR3 gives the full variable domain: NAGVMQNPRHLVRRRGQEARLRCSPMKGHSHVYWYRQLPEEGLKFMVYLQKENIIDESGMPKERFSAEFPKEGPSILRIQQVVRGDSAAYFCASSPNVEAIQYFGAGTRLSVL.

The chain carries TRBV7-3 and TRBJ1-1; the D is unclear. The CDR3 consists of 15 residues. V lost 3 bases and J 2 bases, leaving 13 bases between the germline ends. The germline CDR1 and CDR2 sequences are SGHTA and FQGTGA. CDR3 region: CASSFGLIENTEAFF. DNA of the CDR3: TGTGCCAGCAGCTTTGGACTGATCGAAAACACTGAAGCTTTCTTT.

This sequence joins TRBV6-5 and TRBJ2-7; D not resolved. The CDR3 loop spans 15 amino acids. Germline CDR1 and CDR2: MNHEY and SVGAGI. Trimming shortened V by 2 bases and J by 0 bases, and 11 bases separated the two germline ends. CDR3 protein: CASSYGFGRSYEQYF. CDR3 coding DNA: TGTGCCAGCAGTTACGGTTTTGGGCGCTCCTACGAGCAGTACTTC.

The V gene is TRBV30, the J gene TRBJ2-7; the match to TRBD1 covers 8 bases. In germline, CDR1 is GTSNPN, CDR2 SVGIG (reference sequence). The V and J ends lost 4 bases and 3 bases, in that order; junction bases with no gene match: 11. The CDR3 is made up of 15 amino acids. CDR3 protein: CAWNQPGQVHYEQYF. The CDR3, as DNA: TGTGCCTGGAACCAACCGGGACAGGTGCACTACGAGCAGTACTTC. Complete variable domain (other parts from reference TRBV30 and TRBJ2-7): SQTIHQWPATLVQPVGSPLSLECTVEGTSNPNLYWYRQAAGRGLQLLFYSVGIGQISSEVPQNLSASRPQDRQFILSSKKLLLSDSGFYLCAWNQPGQVHYEQYFGPGTRLTVT.

V and J are TRBV10-1 and TRBJ2-7, with 7 bases identical to TRBD1. The V segment lost 6 bases and the J segment 3 bases; nucleotides outside the gene matches: 5. CDR1 is WNHNN and CDR2 is SYGVQD in the germline V gene (reference sequence). The CDR3 loop spans 13 amino acids. The CDR3 is CASSPDRYYEQYF. CDR3 sequence (DNA): TGCGCCAGCAGCCCGGACAGGTACTACGAGCAGTACTTC.

This rearrangement joins TRBV29-1 to TRBJ1-2, with 7 bases that match TRBD1. The length of the CDR3 is 16 residues. With 6 bases clipped from V and 3 bases from J, the junction kept 16 bases outside the gene matches. The germline gives CDR1 SQVTM, CDR2 ANQGSEA. CDR3 sequence: CSVLSEQGRSDYGYTF. CDR3 DNA sequence: TGCAGCGTCCTATCCGAACAGGGGCGATCAGACTATGGCTACACCTTC. Looking up the rest from reference TRBV29-1 and TRBJ1-2 gives the full variable domain: SAVISQKPSRDICQRGTSLTIQCQVDSQVTMMFWYRQQPGQSLTLIATANQGSEATYESGFVIDKFPISRPNLTFSTLTVSNMSPEDSSIYLCSVLSEQGRSDYGYTFGSGTRLTVV.

The J gene is TRBJ1-5, the V gene TRBV25-1, with D possibly being TRBD1 (5 bases). Germline loops: CDR1 MGHDK, CDR2 SYGVNS. V lost 6 bases to trimming and J lost 11 bases, with 29 bases between them. CDR3 size: 17 residues. The CDR3 loop reads CASRSRELPGDASAQHF. In DNA, the CDR3 is TGTGCCAGCAGGAGTAGAGAGTTGCCGGGGGACGCTTCGGCCCAGCATTTT.